These 22 T cell receptor beta chains were all obtained from the same sample, sequenced in a study of early T cells in non-severe SARS-CoV-2 infection. In TCRdb, the 5' RACE reads were re-called with MiXCR into one record per CDR3 protein. The sample lists around 20,000 distinct CDR3 sequences, 4% occurring once. Sequences were obtained from whole blood. The source is an adult who was a healthcare worker with PCR-confirmed SARS-CoV-2 infection or an uninfected control (not recorded which).

The table lists this clonotype with many counts. V and J are TRBV7-9 and TRBJ2-3; no firm D call. V was pared by 0 bases and J by 0 bases, with 13 bases between. From germline, CDR1 is SEHNR and CDR2 FQNEAQ (reference sequence). The CDR3 is 17 residues long. DNA of the CDR3: TGTGCCAGCAGCTTAGCGCCGTACAGCACTAGCACAGATACGCAGTATTTT. Protein sequence: CASSLAPYSTSTDTQYF.

This clonotype occurred many times. V usage is TRBV9 and J usage is TRBJ1-2; no firm D call. The V end lost 2 bases, the J end lost 2 bases, and 4 bases lay between the germline ends. CDR3 length: 12 residues. The germline V gene encodes CDR1 SGDLS and CDR2 YYNGEE. CDR3 sequence (DNA): TGTGCCAGCAGCGTCCAAAACTATGGCTACACCTTC. This translates into CASSVQNYGYTF.

Ten or more counts support this clonotype. The chain has TRBV5-5 and TRBJ2-5; 8 bases are shared with TRBD1. The CDR3 loop spans 14 amino acids. Trimming cost V 5 bases and J 1 base; bases outside gene matches: 4. Per the germline V gene, CDR1 is SGHKS and CDR2 is YYEKEE (reference sequence). As DNA, the CDR3 is TGTGCCAGCAGAAAAGGACAGGGCCAAGAGACCCAGTACTTC. It yields the protein CASRKGQGQETQYF.

This clonotype was seen many times. The chain recombines TRBV7-2 with TRBJ2-1; D gene uncertain. In germline, CDR1 is SGHTA, CDR2 FQGNSA. The CDR3 sequence is 11 residues long. V lost 3 bases and J lost 16, with 13 bases in between. CDR3 amino acids: CASSLNWLTFF. The CDR3 DNA follows: TGTGCCAGCAGCTTGAATTGGTTGACCTTCTTC. Complete variable domain (other parts from reference TRBV7-2 and TRBJ2-1): GAGVSQSPSNKVTEKGKDVELRCDPISGHTALYWYRQSLGQGLEFLIYFQGNSAPDKSGLPSDRFSAERTGGSVSTLTIQRTQQEDSAVYLCASSLNWLTFFGPGTRLTVL.

The chain is built from TRBV9 and TRBJ2-7; TRBD1 aligns across 9 bases. Germline CDR1 SGDLS, CDR2 YYNGEE. V was pared by 1 base and J by 6 bases, with 8 bases of the junction left unmatched. The length of the CDR3 is 15 residues. The CDR3 nucleotides are TGTGCCAGCAGCGTATGCCGGGACAGGGCCTGCGAGCAGTACTTC. It codes for CASSVCRDRACEQYF.

This clonotype was counted at least ten times. The J gene is TRBJ2-5, the V gene TRBV6-2 or TRBV6-3; D uncertain. This CDR3 comprises 15 residues. V was cut by 4 bases and J by 1 base, with 13 bases left in between. Per germline, CDR1 MNHEY and CDR2 SVGEGT. The CDR3 region has the DNA TGTGCCAGCAGTTCTTCCAGGTCCCCCCAAGAGACCCAGTACTTC. Translated, it gives CASSSSRSPQETQYF.

This clonotype was picked up many times. The chain joins TRBV19 to TRBJ2-2; D ambiguous. V lost 11 bases and J 6 bases, leaving 16 bases between the germline ends. The CDR3 is 13 residues long. From germline, CDR1 is LNHDA and CDR2 SQIVND (reference sequence). In DNA form, the CDR3 reads TGTGCCGGTCAGCCGGATGGAGCCGGGGAGCTGTTTTTT. It translates to CAGQPDGAGELFF.

This clonotype showed up many times. The V call is TRBV7-3, the J call TRBJ2-3, with 8 bases identical to TRBD2. V gave up 3 bases and J gave up 1 base; unmatched junction bases: 3. CDR3 length: 15 residues. CDR1 is SGHTA and CDR2 is FQGTGA in the germline V gene. The CDR3 spells CASSFGSGGTDTQYF. CDR3 sequence (DNA): TGTGCCAGCAGCTTCGGTAGCGGGGGCACAGATACGCAGTATTTT.

This clonotype occurred many times. This rearrangement joins TRBV4-1 to TRBJ2-1; possible D gene TRBD2, 5 bases. This CDR3 is built from 14 residues. V gave up 0 bases and J gave up 9 bases, with 12 bases separating them. Germline V gene sequence: CDR1 MGHRA, CDR2 YSYEKL. CDR3 coding DNA: TGCGCCAGCAGCCAAGAGGACTTCCTTCGTGAGCAGTTCTTC. Residues: CASSQEDFLREQFF.

In this sample, this clonotype turned up many times. The chain links TRBV10-2 to TRBJ1-4, with D perhaps TRBD1 (5 bases). This CDR3 has 15 amino acids. Germline V CDR1 and CDR2: WSHSY, SAAADI. The V gene lost 3 bases and the J gene lost 2 bases, with 10 bases spanning the gap. The CDR3 DNA sequence: TGCGCCAGCAGTGAAGGGGCAGGGACTAATGAAAAACTGTTTTTT. Its translation: CASSEGAGTNEKLFF.

This clonotype was found many times. This chain uses TRBV5-8 with TRBJ1-2; possibly TRBD1 for D (5 bases). Germline V CDR1 and CDR2: SGHTS, YDEGEE. V was pared by 0 bases and J by 0 bases, with 12 bases between. This CDR3 has 16 residues. This CDR3 is CASSLVVGAANYGYTF. CDR3 in DNA: TGTGCCAGCAGCTTGGTGGTCGGGGCCGCTAACTATGGCTACACCTTC.

In this sample, this clonotype turned up a few times. V is TRBV20-1 and J is TRBJ2-3; 7 bases align to TRBD1. CDR3 length equals 14 residues. Germline trimming cut 3 bases from V and 6 bases from J; bases unmatched to any gene: 9. Germline V gene sequence: CDR1 DFQATT, CDR2 SNEGSKA (reference sequence). The CDR3 DNA follows: TGCAGTGCTAGCCGTCGACAGGGTGGGGATACGCAGTATTTT. Translated, it gives CSASRRQGGDTQYF.

This clonotype appeared many times. V is TRBV5-1 and J is TRBJ2-1; TRBD2 is a possible D gene (5 bases). The CDR3 is 14 residues long. The germline gives CDR1 SGHRS, CDR2 YFSETQ. Trimming cost V 0 bases and J 2 bases, with 6 bases left between them. The CDR3 here is CASSLGGPYNEQFF. In nucleotides, the CDR3 is TGCGCCAGCAGCTTGGGAGGGCCCTACAATGAGCAGTTCTTC.

This clonotype was seen ten or more times. V and J are TRBV18 and TRBJ1-3, with 7 nucleotides matching TRBD1. CDR1 and CDR2 (germline): KGHSH, LQKENI. The CDR3 length is 15 residues. After removal of 6 bases from V and 3 bases from J, the junction contained 8 bases not matched to a gene. The CDR3 DNA reads as TGTGCCAGCTCTACCCAGGGACAGAGTGGAAACACCATATATTTT. Its protein is CASSTQGQSGNTIYF.

This clonotype was detected ten times or more. This chain uses TRBV7-6 with TRBJ2-3; D possibly corresponds to TRBD1 (5 bases). The CDR3 is made up of 14 amino acids. Germline CDR1 and CDR2: SGHVS and FNYEAQ. V lost 2 bases, J lost 6 bases, and 12 bases lay in between. For the CDR3, the DNA is TGTGCCAGCAGCTTAATGGACACCGCCGATACGCAGTATTTT. Amino acids: CASSLMDTADTQYF.

This clonotype was found a few times. The V call is TRBV6-5, the J call TRBJ2-2; 9 nucleotides agree with TRBD1. Germline CDR1 MNHEY, CDR2 SVGAGI. This CDR3 is 16 amino acids long. V lost 6 bases to trimming and J lost 5 bases; unmatched junction nucleotides: 10. CDR3 DNA: TGTGCCAGCAGAGGAGCCGGGACAGGGATAACCGGGGAGCTGTTTTTT. This gives the protein CASRGAGTGITGELFF.

This clonotype was found many times. The chain is built from TRBV7-9 and TRBJ2-5; the D is unclear. The germline V and J ends were trimmed by 2 bases and 5 bases, with 6 bases remaining between them. This CDR3 region has 12 residues. Looked up from germline, CDR1 is SEHNR and CDR2 is FQNEAQ (reference sequence). The CDR3: CASSLRVETQYF. CDR3 bases: TGTGCCAGCAGCTTAAGGGTGGAGACCCAGTACTTC.

At least ten counts were recorded for this clonotype. The V and J genes are TRBV10-3 and TRBJ2-1, with 8 positions matching TRBD2. Germline V gives CDR1 ENHRY, CDR2 SYGVKD. The CDR3 is made up of 14 amino acids. The V and J ends lost 6 bases and 6 bases, in that order; junction bases with no gene match: 7. Here the CDR3 reads CAIRGSGDGNEQFF. In nucleotides, the CDR3 is TGTGCCATCAGAGGTAGCGGGGACGGCAATGAGCAGTTCTTC.

This clonotype was recorded at least ten times. The chain carries TRBV10-2 and TRBJ1-3; the D is unclear. In germline, CDR1 is WSHSY, CDR2 SAAADI. CDR3 size: 16 residues. Trimming stripped 3 bases from V and 2 bases from J, with 14 bases between. The CDR3 DNA reads as TGCGCCAGCAGTGATCCATTCAGAGCAACTGGAAACACCATATATTTT. Protein sequence: CASSDPFRATGNTIYF.

By its share, this clonotype is medium-sized. The chain joins TRBV20-1 to TRBJ2-7, with 11 nucleotides matching TRBD1. Germline-derived CDR1 and CDR2 are DFQATT and SNEGSKA (reference sequence). J gave up 6 bases and V 5 bases, and 9 bases lay outside the gene matches. The CDR3 runs to 14 residues. The CDR3 here is CSALKTGTGGEQYF. The CDR3, as DNA: TGCAGTGCTCTCAAGACCGGGACAGGGGGCGAGCAGTACTTC.

This clonotype has ten or more counts. The chain uses TRBV7-8 and TRBJ1-1; 9 bases agree with TRBD1. The CDR3 covers 14 residues. Germline CDR1 is SGHVS and CDR2 is FQNEAQ. Trimming took 5 bases from V and 4 from J; bases not matched to a gene: 5. The CDR3 DNA is TGTGCCAGCAGCGCACAGGGGGCGCCCACTGAAGCTTTCTTT. This translates into CASSAQGAPTEAFF.

This clonotype was seen at least ten times. V usage is TRBV5-1 and J usage is TRBJ2-1; 9 bases line up with TRBD2. The germline V gene encodes CDR1 SGHRS and CDR2 YFSETQ. V trimming: 5 bases; J trimming: 6 bases; junction bases outside the gene matches: 6. This CDR3 comprises 14 residues. For the CDR3, the DNA is TGCGCCAGCAGTCCAGCGGGGGGTAGCAATGAGCAGTTCTTC. Its translation: CASSPAGGSNEQFF.